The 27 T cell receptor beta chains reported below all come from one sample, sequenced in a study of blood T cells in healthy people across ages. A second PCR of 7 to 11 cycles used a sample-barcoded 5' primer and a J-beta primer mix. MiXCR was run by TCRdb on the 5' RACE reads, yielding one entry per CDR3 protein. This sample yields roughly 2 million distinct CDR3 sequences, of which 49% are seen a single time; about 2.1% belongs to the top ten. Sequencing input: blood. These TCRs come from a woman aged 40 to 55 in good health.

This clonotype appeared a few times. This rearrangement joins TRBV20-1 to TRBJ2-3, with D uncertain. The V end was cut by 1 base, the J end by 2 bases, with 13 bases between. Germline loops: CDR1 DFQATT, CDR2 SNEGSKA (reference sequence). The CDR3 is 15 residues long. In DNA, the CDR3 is TGCAGTGCTAGAGCAAGGGTTAGGTCCACAGATACGCAGTATTTT. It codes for CSARARVRSTDTQYF.

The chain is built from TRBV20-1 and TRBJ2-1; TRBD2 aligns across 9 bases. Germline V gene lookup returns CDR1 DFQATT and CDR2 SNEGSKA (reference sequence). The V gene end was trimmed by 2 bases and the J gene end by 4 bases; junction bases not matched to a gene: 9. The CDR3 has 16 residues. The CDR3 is CSARLLLAGVYNEQFF. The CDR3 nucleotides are TGCAGTGCTAGACTCTTACTAGCGGGCGTATACAATGAGCAGTTCTTC.

The CDR3 reads CASSHPAGATYNEQFF. In nucleotides, the CDR3 is TGTGCCAGCAGCCACCCAGCGGGGGCCACCTACAATGAGCAGTTCTTC. The rearrangement uses TRBV7-2 and TRBJ2-1; 8 bases line up with TRBD2. The germline gives CDR1 SGHTA, CDR2 FQGNSA. V dropped 5 bases and J dropped 2; count of bases not matched to a gene: 8. This CDR3 spans 16 amino acids.

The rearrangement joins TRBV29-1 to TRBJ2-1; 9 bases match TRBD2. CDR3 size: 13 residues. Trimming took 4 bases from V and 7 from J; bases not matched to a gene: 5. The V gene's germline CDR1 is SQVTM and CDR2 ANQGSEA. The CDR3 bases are TGCAGCGTTGTGGAGCGGGGGGAAAATGAGCAGTTCTTC. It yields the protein CSVVERGENEQFF.

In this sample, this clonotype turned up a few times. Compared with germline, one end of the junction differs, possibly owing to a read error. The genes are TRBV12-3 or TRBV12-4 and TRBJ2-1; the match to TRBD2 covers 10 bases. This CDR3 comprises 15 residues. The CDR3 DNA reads TGTGCCAGCAGTGTAGCGGGGGGCCGGTACAATGAGCAGTTCTTC. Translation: CASSVAGGRYNEQFF.

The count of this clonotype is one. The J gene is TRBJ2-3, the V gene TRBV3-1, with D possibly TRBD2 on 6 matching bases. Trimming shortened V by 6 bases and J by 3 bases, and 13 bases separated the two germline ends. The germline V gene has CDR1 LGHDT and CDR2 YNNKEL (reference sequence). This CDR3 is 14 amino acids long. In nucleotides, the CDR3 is TGTGCCAGCAGGCGGGGTGTTCGTACAGATACGCAGTATTTT. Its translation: CASRRGVRTDTQYF.

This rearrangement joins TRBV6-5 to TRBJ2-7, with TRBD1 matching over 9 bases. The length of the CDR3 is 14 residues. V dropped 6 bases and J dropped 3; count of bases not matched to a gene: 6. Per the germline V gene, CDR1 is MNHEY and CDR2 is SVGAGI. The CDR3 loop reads CASRPGTGFYEQYF. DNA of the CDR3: TGTGCCAGCAGACCCGGGACAGGGTTCTACGAGCAGTACTTC.

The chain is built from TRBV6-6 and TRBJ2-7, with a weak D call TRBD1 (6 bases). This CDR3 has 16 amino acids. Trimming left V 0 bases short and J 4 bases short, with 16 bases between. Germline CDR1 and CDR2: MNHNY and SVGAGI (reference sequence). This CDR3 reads CASSYSTRGVGYEQYF. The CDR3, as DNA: TGTGCCAGCAGTTACTCGACCAGGGGCGTTGGTTACGAGCAGTACTTC.

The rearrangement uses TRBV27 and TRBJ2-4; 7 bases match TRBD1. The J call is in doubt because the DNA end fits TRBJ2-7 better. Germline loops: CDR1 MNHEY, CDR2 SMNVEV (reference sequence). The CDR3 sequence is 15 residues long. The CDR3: CASSTPFRDSYEQYF. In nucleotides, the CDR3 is TGTGCCAGTAGTACCCCTTTCCGGGACAGTTACGAGCAGTACTTC.

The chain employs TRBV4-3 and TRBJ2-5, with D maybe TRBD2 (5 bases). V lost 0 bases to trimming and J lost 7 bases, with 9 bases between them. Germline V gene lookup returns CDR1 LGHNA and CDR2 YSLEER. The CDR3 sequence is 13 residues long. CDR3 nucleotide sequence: TGCGCCAGCAGCCAAGATTTCCGGGGGACCCAGTACTTC. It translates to CASSQDFRGTQYF.

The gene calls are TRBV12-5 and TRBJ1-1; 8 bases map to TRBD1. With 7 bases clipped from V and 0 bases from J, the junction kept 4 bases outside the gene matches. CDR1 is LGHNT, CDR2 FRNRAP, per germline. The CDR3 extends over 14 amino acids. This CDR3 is CASARQGLNTEAFF. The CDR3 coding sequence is TGTGCTAGTGCTCGACAGGGGCTGAACACTGAAGCTTTCTTT.

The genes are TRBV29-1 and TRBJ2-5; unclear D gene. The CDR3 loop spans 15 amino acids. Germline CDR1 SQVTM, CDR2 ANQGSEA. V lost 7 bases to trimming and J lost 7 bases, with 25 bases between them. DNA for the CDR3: TGCAGCGGCCGTCTAGTCGAGCAGGCCTCAGGGACCCAGTACTTC. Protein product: CSGRLVEQASGTQYF.

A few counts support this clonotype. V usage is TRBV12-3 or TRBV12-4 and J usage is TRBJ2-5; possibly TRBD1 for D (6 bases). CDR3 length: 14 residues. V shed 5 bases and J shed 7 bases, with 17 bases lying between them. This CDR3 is CASSRRQAIATQYF. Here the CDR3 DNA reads TGTGCCAGCAGTCGGAGACAGGCTATAGCGACCCAGTACTTC.

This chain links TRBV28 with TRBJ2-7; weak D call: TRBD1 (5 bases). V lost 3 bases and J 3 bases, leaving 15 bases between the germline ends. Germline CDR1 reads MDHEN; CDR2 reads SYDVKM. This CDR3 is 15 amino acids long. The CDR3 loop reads CASSLQQGSVYEQYF. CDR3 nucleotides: TGTGCCAGCAGTTTGCAGCAGGGTTCAGTCTACGAGCAGTACTTC.

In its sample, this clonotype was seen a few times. The CDR3 DNA reads TGTGCCAGCAGTACGAAGCGGGGACTCGGCGGGTGGGAGACCCAGTACTTC. Protein sequence: CASSTKRGLGGWETQYF. The rearrangement links TRBV6-1 to TRBJ2-5; 7 bases are shared with TRBD2. This CDR3 comprises 17 residues. V was clipped by 5 bases and J by 5 bases; unmatched bases: 17. Germline V gene data show CDR1 as MNHNS and CDR2 as SASEGT.

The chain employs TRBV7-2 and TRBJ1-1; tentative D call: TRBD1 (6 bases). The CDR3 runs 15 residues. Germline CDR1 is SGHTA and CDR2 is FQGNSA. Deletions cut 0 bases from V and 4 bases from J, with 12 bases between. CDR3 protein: CASSLANSRGTEAFF. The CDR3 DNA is TGTGCCAGCAGCTTAGCTAATAGCAGGGGCACTGAAGCTTTCTTT.

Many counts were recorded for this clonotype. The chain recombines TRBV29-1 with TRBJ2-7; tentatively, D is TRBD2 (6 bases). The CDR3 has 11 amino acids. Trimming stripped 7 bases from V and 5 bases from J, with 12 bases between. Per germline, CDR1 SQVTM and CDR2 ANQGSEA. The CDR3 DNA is TGCAGCGCGGGACTCCCCAACGAGCAGTACTTC. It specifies CSAGLPNEQYF.

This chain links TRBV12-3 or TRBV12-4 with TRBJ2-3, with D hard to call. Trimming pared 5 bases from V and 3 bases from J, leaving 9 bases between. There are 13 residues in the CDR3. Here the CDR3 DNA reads TGTGCCAGCAGTCAATCTAGGACAGATACGCAGTATTTT. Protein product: CASSQSRTDTQYF.

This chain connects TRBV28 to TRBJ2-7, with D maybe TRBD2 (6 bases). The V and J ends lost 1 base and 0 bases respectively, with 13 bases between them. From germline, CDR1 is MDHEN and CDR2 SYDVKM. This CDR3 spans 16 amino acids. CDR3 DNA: TGTGCCAGCAGTTTATCGGAGGGGCTAAGCTCCTACGAGCAGTACTTC. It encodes CASSLSEGLSSYEQYF.

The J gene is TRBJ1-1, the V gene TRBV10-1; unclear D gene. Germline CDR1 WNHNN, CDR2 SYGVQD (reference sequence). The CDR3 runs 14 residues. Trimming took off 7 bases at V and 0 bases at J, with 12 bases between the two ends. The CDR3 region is CASNKDSMNTEAFF. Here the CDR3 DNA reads TGCGCCAGCAACAAGGATTCCATGAACACTGAAGCTTTCTTT.

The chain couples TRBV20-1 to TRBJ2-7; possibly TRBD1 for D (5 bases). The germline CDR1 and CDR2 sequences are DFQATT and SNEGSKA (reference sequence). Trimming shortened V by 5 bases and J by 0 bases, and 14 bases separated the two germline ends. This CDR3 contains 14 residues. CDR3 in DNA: TGCAGTGCTGTTGACAGTAAGAGCTCCTACGAGCAGTACTTC. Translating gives CSAVDSKSSYEQYF.

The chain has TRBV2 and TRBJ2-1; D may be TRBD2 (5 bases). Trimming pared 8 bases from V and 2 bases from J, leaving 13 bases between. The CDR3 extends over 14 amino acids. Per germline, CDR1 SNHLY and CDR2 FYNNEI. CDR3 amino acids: CASVTAGTYNEQFF. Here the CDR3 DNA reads TGTGCCAGCGTTACGGCGGGCACCTACAATGAGCAGTTCTTC. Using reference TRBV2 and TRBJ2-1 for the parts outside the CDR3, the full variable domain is EPEVTQTPSHQVTQMGQEVILRCVPISNHLYFYWYRQILGQKVEFLVSFYNNEISEKSEIFDDQFSVERPDGSNFTLKIRSTKLEDSAMYFCASVTAGTYNEQFFGPGTRLTVL.

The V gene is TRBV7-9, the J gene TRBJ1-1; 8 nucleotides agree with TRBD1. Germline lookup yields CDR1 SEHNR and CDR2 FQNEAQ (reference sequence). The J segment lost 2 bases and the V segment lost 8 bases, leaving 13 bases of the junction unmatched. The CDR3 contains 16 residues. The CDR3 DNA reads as TGTGCCAGCGGCCAAAAAAGAGGACAGGGAAACACTGAAGCTTTCTTT. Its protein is CASGQKRGQGNTEAFF.

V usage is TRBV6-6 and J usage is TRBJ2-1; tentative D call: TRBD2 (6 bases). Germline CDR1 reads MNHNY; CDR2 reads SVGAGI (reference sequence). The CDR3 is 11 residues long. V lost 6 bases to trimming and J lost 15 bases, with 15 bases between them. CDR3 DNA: TGTGCCAGCAGCCAAGGCCGGGGGTTGTTCTTC. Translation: CASSQGRGLFF.

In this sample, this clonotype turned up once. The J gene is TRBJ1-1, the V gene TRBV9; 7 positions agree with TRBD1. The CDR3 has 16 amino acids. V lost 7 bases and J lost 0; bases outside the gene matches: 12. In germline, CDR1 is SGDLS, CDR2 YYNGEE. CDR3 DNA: TGTGCCAGCGCAGCGGGACAGAGACCAATGAACACTGAAGCTTTCTTT. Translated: CASAAGQRPMNTEAFF.

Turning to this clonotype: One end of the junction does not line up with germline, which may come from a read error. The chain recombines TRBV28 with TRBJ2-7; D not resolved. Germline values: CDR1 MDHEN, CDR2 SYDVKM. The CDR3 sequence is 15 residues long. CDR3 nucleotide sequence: TGTGCCAGTAGTTTACCTGACACCGGTACCTACGAGCAGTACTTC. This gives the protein CASSLPDTGTYEQYF.

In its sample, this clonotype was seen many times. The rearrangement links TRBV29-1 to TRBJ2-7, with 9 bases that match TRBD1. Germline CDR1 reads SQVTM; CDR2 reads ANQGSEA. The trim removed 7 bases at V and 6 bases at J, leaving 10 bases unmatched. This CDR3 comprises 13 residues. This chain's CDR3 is CSGGDRDGGEQYF. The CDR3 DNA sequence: TGCAGCGGGGGGGACAGGGACGGTGGCGAGCAGTACTTC.